These T cell receptor beta chains were read from a single sample in a study of T cells in Graves' hyperthyroidism and ophthalmopathy. TCRdb fed the multiplex PCR reads into MiXCR, producing one record per CDR3 protein. The sample has roughly 700,000 distinct CDR3 sequences, approximately 15% seen once. The source material was blood. Receptors originate from a woman between 18 and 29 years old with Graves' hyperthyroidism. Each CDR3 is given with its conserved first and last residue. D genes are given only for firm matches. A row's size may be missing; if present it is once, few, many or a size class.

j_call v_call clone_size d_call cdr3_nt cdr3_aa
TRBJ2-5 TRBV27 NA TRBD1 TGTGCCAGCAGTTTATCGTGGGACGGAGAGACAGGGAAGGTGGGGACCCAGTACTTC CASSLSWDGETGKVGTQYF
TRBJ1-5 TRBV12-3/TRBV12-4 many TRBD1 TGTGCCAGCAGCCCCAGGGGGCTTCAGCCCCAGCATTTT CASSPRGLQPQHF
TRBJ1-1 TRBV6-1 many NA TGTGCCAGCAGTAGCAGATCACAGGGACGGACTGAAGCTTTCTTT CASSSRSQGRTEAFF
TRBJ2-1 TRBV7-3 NA TRBD2 TGTGCCAGCAGCTACCGCCCGACTAGCGGGGCCAATGAGCAGTTCTTC CASSYRPTSGANEQFF
TRBJ2-7 TRBV2 NA TRBD2 TGTGCCAGCACCGAATGGGGGGGAAGCTCCTACGAGCAGTACTTC CASTEWGGSSYEQYF
TRBJ1-2 TRBV6-1 NA NA TGTGCCAGCAGTTCAAGGTTCTATGGCTACACCTTC CASSSRFYGYTF
TRBJ2-7 TRBV10-3 NA NA TGTGCCATCAGTGAGTTAGGGACTGGCGGGATATACGAGCAGTACTTC CAISELGTGGIYEQYF
TRBJ1-1 TRBV30 many NA TGTGCCTGGAACCGGGAATGGGGTGAAGCTTTCTTT CAWNREWGEAFF
TRBJ2-1 TRBV4-3 NA TRBD1 TGCGCCAGCAGCCAAGATAAGGTCGGACAGGGGTCCAATGAGCAGTTCTTC CASSQDKVGQGSNEQFF
TRBJ2-7 TRBV5-5 few NA TGTGCCAGCAGCTTAGTAGAAAACTCCTACGAGCAGTACTTC CASSLVENSYEQYF
TRBJ2-7 TRBV28 many NA TGTGCCAGCTCCTATCCGGGGTACTCCTACGAGCAGTACTTC CASSYPGYSYEQYF
TRBJ2-1 TRBV12-5 many NA TGTGCTAGTGCCAATCCCCTCGGCAACTACAATGAGCAGTTCTTC CASANPLGNYNEQFF
TRBJ2-3 TRBV7-9 many NA TGTGCCAGCAGCTTAGACCCCGCGGATACGCAGTATTTT CASSLDPADTQYF
TRBJ2-3 TRBV4-3 NA NA TGCGCCAGCAGCCAACTAGATTTCACCATGTTAGGCGACAGGTTTGGAGATACGCAGTATTTT CASSQLDFTMLGDRFGDTQYF
TRBJ2-3 TRBV12-3/TRBV12-4 many NA TGTGCCAGCAGTTCCCCCCTTTCGTTCACAGATACGCAGTATTTT CASSSPLSFTDTQYF
TRBJ2-1 TRBV12-3/TRBV12-4 NA NA TGTGCCAGCACCCCGATTCAGGGGGGGGCACGAGAGCAGTTCTTC CASTPIQGGAREQFF
TRBJ2-7 TRBV2 many TRBD1 TGTGCCAGCAGTGAGACAGGGAGCGGTAACGAGCAGTACTTC CASSETGSGNEQYF
TRBJ2-1 TRBV19 NA NA TGTGCCAGTAGTATGGTCTTAGGGCCTTCCTACAATGAGCAGTTCTTC CASSMVLGPSYNEQFF
TRBJ1-1 TRBV18 many NA TGTGCCAGCTCACCAAAGGGGAGAGGGAACACTGAAGCTTTCTTT CASSPKGRGNTEAFF
TRBJ1-6 TRBV28 NA TRBD1 TGTGCCAGCAGCCGAAGCCAGCCGTCCTCTTACAGGGGACGTAATTCACCCCTCCACTTT CASSRSQPSSYRGRNSPLHF
TRBJ2-3 TRBV5-1 few NA TGCGCCAGCAGCTTGGGGGAAGGGGCCGCAGATACGCAGTATTTT CASSLGEGAADTQYF
TRBJ2-2 TRBV30 many NA TGTGCCTGGACAACGCTCACCGGGGAGCTGTTTTTT CAWTTLTGELFF
TRBJ2-1 TRBV20-1 many TRBD2 TGCAGTGCCCCGCATGGCGGGAGGGCCGATGAGCAGTTCTTC CSAPHGGRADEQFF
TRBJ2-5 TRBV3-1 many NA TGTGCCAGCAGCCGAACTGCCAAGGAACCCCAGTACTTC CASSRTAKEPQYF
TRBJ1-6 TRBV28 few NA TGTGCCAGCAGTTTGTTTAACTCCTATAATTCACCCCTCCACTTT CASSLFNSYNSPLHF
TRBJ1-1 TRBV7-2 many NA TGTGCCAGCAGCCGATTTGCCGCCGGGGGGAACACTGAAGCTTTCTTT CASSRFAAGGNTEAFF
TRBJ1-1 TRBV9 NA NA TGTGCCAGCAGCAGAGGTGATGGGACTGAAGCTTTCTTT CASSRGDGTEAFF
TRBJ2-7 TRBV11-2 NA NA TGTGCCGGCAGCTCTTTGACACCTTACGAGCGGTACTTC CAGSSLTPYERYF
TRBJ1-5 TRBV5-1 many NA TGCGCCAGCAGCTTGGGGCCTGCCGGCAATCAGCCCCAGCATTTT CASSLGPAGNQPQHF
TRBJ1-5 TRBV2 many NA TGTGCCAGCAGTGAAATAGGCGAAGGTCAGCCCCAGCATTTT CASSEIGEGQPQHF
TRBJ2-3 TRBV28 many TRBD1 TGTGCCAGCAGTTCCTTCCGGGACAGAGGTACGCAGTATTTT CASSSFRDRGTQYF
TRBJ2-5 TRBV19 NA TRBD1 TGTGCCAGTAGTTGGGGACAGGGGTCGTACCAAGAGACCCAGTACTTC CASSWGQGSYQETQYF
TRBJ1-3 TRBV6-5 many NA TGTGCCAGCAGTTACTCTATGTTCTGGACAGATAATGCGTTAAACACCATATATTTT CASSYSMFWTDNALNTIYF
TRBJ2-1 TRBV6-2/TRBV6-3 NA NA TGTGCCAGCAGCTACGTCTACAATGAGCAGTTCTTC CASSYVYNEQFF
TRBJ2-7 TRBV2 few NA TGTGCCAGCAGTTCCCTAACAAACGAGCAGTACTTC CASSSLTNEQYF
TRBJ1-1 TRBV30 many TRBD1 TGTGCCTGGAGTGCCGGGACAGGGGCAACTGAAGCTTTCTTT CAWSAGTGATEAFF
TRBJ2-1 TRBV6-1 few NA TGTGCCAGCAGTGACTCAGGAAAGAGCTCCTACAATGAGCAGTTCTTC CASSDSGKSSYNEQFF
TRBJ1-2 TRBV6-1 many TRBD1 TGTGCCAGCACCCTAGGGGGACAGGGATCTGAAGGCTACACCTTC CASTLGGQGSEGYTF
TRBJ2-1 TRBV6-4 NA TRBD2 TGTGCCAGCAGTGACTCGCCGGGACTAGCGGGATCTAACAATGAGCAGTTCTTC CASSDSPGLAGSNNEQFF
TRBJ2-7 TRBV19 NA NA TGTGCCAGTAGTATTCCGGCGGGTACAGGGAAAACCTACGAGCAGTACTTC CASSIPAGTGKTYEQYF
TRBJ1-2 TRBV27 few NA TGTGCCAGCAGTTTATCGATTTTAACCTATGGCTACACCTTC CASSLSILTYGYTF
TRBJ2-1 TRBV27 NA NA TGTGCCAGCAGACCCCGGGAGACCTACAATGAGCAGTTCTTC CASRPRETYNEQFF
TRBJ2-1 TRBV14 many NA TGTGCCAGCAGCCCGAGAGCCTACAATGAGCAGTTCTTC CASSPRAYNEQFF
TRBJ2-1 TRBV30 many NA TGTGCCTGGACTTCCTGGGCCAGGGCACATGAGCAGTTCTTC CAWTSWARAHEQFF
TRBJ2-4 TRBV28 many NA TGTGCCAGCAGCCTCGGGGGCAATTGGGCCAAAAACATTCAGTACTTC CASSLGGNWAKNIQYF
TRBJ1-4 TRBV7-9 NA NA TGTGCCAGCCTACAGGGTCTGGGTGAAAAACTGTTTTTT CASLQGLGEKLFF
TRBJ2-1 TRBV30 many NA TGTGCCTGGAAGGGTCGGGGGAGCTACAATGAGCAGTTCTTC CAWKGRGSYNEQFF
TRBJ2-2 TRBV9 few TRBD2 TGTGCCAGCAGCGTAAACCTAGCGGGAAAGAACACCGGGGAGCTGTTTTTT CASSVNLAGKNTGELFF
TRBJ2-7 TRBV13 few NA TGTGCCAGCAGCTTAACGACCGCTGGGGAGCAGTACTTC CASSLTTAGEQYF
TRBJ1-2 TRBV7-9 few TRBD1 TGTGCCAGCAGCTTGACAGGGAAGCTTAACTATGGCTACACCTTC CASSLTGKLNYGYTF
TRBJ1-2 TRBV5-1 many NA TGCGCCAGCAGGAGATCGACAACAGGGTACGATGGCTACACCTTC CASRRSTTGYDGYTF
TRBJ2-2 TRBV30 few TRBD2 TGTGCCTGGAGTCTAAGGACTAGCGGGGCGGGGACCGGGGAGCTGTTTTTT CAWSLRTSGAGTGELFF
TRBJ2-7 TRBV29-1 NA TRBD1 TGCAGCGTTGGTCGGCAGGGGGCAAACGAGCAGTACTTC CSVGRQGANEQYF